This T cell receptor (beta chain) came from a study of neurological immune-mediated disorders. The study's findings and limits: For the multiple sclerosis repertoire cluster, no association with any clinical or MRI feature was found. In HTLV-1-associated myelopathy, TCR clonal expansion was greatest, whereas multiple sclerosis had the least, falling below healthy controls.

The cDNA was generated through 5'RACE incorporating 10-nucleotide random UMIs. Every sequencing run generated in excess of 170 million TCR-beta sequences. These sequences covered 15-18 subjects. TCRdb independently ran MiXCR on the 5' RACE reads; one entry per CDR3 protein. This sample has 90,000 to 150,000 distinct CDR3 sequences, with about 3.4% found just once. V was shortened by 5 bases and J by 6 bases, with 14 bases between the two germline ends. Germline loops: CDR1 KGHSH, CDR2 LQKENI. The CDR3 sequence is 13 residues long. In its sample, this clonotype was seen a few times. The antigen remains unidentified.

What was sequenced was PBMCs. The source of this sequence is a woman aged 25 to 39 with multiple sclerosis. The V gene is TRBV18, the J gene TRBJ2-7, with D possibly matching TRBD1 (6 bases). The CDR3 bases are TGTGCCAGCTCAGTGGGGGCCCACTCCGAGCAGTACTTC. Its protein is CASSVGAHSEQYF.